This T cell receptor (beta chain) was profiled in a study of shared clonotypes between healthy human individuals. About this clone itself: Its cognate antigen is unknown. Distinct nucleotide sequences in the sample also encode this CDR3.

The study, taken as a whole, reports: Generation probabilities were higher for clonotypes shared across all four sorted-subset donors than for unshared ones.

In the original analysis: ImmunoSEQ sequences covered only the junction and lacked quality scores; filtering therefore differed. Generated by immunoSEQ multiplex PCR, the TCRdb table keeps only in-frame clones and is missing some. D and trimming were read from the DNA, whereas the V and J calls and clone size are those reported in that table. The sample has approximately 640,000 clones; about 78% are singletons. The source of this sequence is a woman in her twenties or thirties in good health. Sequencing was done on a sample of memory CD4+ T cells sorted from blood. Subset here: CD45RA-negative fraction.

CDR3 region: CASSIMGGSYEQYF. The CDR3 DNA is TGTGCCAGTAGTATAATGGGGGGCTCCTACGAGCAGTACTTC. The J gene is TRBJ2-7, the V gene TRBV19, with D possibly matching TRBD2 (6 bases). CDR3 size: 14 residues. The germline V gene has CDR1 LNHDA and CDR2 SQIVND (reference sequence). The germline V and J ends were trimmed by 2 bases and 0 bases, with 8 bases remaining between them. Drawing the rest from reference TRBV19 and TRBJ2-7, the complete variable domain is DGGITQSPKYLFRKEGQNVTLSCEQNLNHDAMYWYRQDPGQGLRLIYYSQIVNDFQKGDIAEGYSVSREKKESFPLTVTSAQKNPTAFYLCASSIMGGSYEQYFGPGTRLTVT.